The 20 T cell receptor beta chains below were found in one sample sequenced in a study of T cell responses to AZD1222 COVID-19 vaccine. TCRdb's table, derived via immunoSEQ multiplex PCR, lists solely in-frame clones and lacks some. The sample lists roughly 120,000 clones, about nine tenths occurring once. This material consisted of peripheral blood, taken on day 0 of AZD1222 vaccination. These receptors all come from an adult in good health.

The chain links TRBV19 to TRBJ2-5, with D hard to call. Between the trimmed V and J ends, which lost 3 bases and 5 bases, there was a span of 10 bases. Germline assignment: CDR1 LNHDA and CDR2 SQIVND (reference sequence). This CDR3 contains 13 residues. CDR3 region: CASSMWQGETQYF. CDR3 DNA: TGTGCCAGTAGTATGTGGCAAGGCGAGACCCAGTACTTC.

The CDR3 DNA reads TGTGCCATCAGTGAGTCAGGGTGGGGGACAGGGTCAGGCGAGCAGTACTTC. Translation: CAISESGWGTGSGEQYF. The V call is TRBV10-3, the J call TRBJ2-7; 9 bases match TRBD1. From germline, CDR1 is ENHRY and CDR2 SYGVKD. J gave up 6 bases and V 0 bases, and 12 bases lay outside the gene matches. The CDR3 covers 17 residues.

The gene calls are TRBV28 and TRBJ2-2; TRBD1 aligns across 8 bases. The CDR3 runs 16 residues. V was pared by 6 bases and J by 3 bases, with 9 bases of the junction left unmatched. CDR1 is MDHEN and CDR2 is SYDVKM in the germline V gene. CDR3 region: CASSPTSRGHTGELFF. In DNA form, the CDR3 reads TGTGCCAGCAGCCCGACGTCCAGGGGGCACACCGGGGAGCTGTTTTTT.

The rearrangement links TRBV28 to TRBJ2-1; TRBD1 matches 12 bases. The germline CDR1 and CDR2 sequences are MDHEN and SYDVKM. The length of the CDR3 is 16 residues. V lost 7 bases, J lost 7 bases, and 11 bases stayed unmatched. The CDR3 DNA sequence: TGTGCCAGCACCTCTACCGGGACAGGGGGCAAGAATGAGCAGTTCTTC. Translated: CASTSTGTGGKNEQFF.

The chain uses TRBV27 and TRBJ2-2; possible D gene TRBD1, 5 bases. The V gene's germline CDR1 is MNHEY and CDR2 SMNVEV (reference sequence). Trimming shortened V by 2 bases and J by 3 bases, and 13 bases separated the two germline ends. This CDR3 region has 16 residues. The CDR3 DNA sequence: TGTGCCAGCAGTTTACGCCCAGGGATTTACACCGGGGAGCTGTTTTTT. Its protein is CASSLRPGIYTGELFF.

V usage is TRBV4-3 and J usage is TRBJ1-2; D is unresolved. This CDR3 has 13 residues. Germline V gene lookup returns CDR1 LGHNA and CDR2 YSLEER. Trimming took 0 bases from V and 7 from J, leaving 9 bases between them. The CDR3 here is CASSQDGGLGYTF. DNA of the CDR3: TGCGCCAGCAGCCAAGATGGTGGTCTTGGCTACACCTTC.

J is TRBJ2-7 and V is TRBV6-6; D may be TRBD1 or TRBD2 (7 bases each). Germline CDR1 MNHNY, CDR2 SVGAGI (reference sequence). V lost 6 bases and J lost 2, with 14 bases in between. The CDR3 spans 14 residues. The CDR3 nucleotides read TGTGCCAGCAGCCCCAGGGGGGGGGCCTACGAGCAGTACTTC. Translated: CASSPRGGAYEQYF.

V gene TRBV7-9 combines with J gene TRBJ1-2; D gene unclear. The CDR3 has 12 residues. V lost 1 base and J lost 7, with 7 bases in between. Germline CDR1 and CDR2: SEHNR and FQNEAQ (reference sequence). The CDR3 sequence is CASSLDRIGYTF. The CDR3 nucleotides read TGTGCCAGCAGCTTAGATAGGATTGGCTACACCTTC. Supplemented by reference TRBV7-9 and TRBJ1-2, the full variable domain reads DTGVSQNPRHKITKRGQNVTFRCDPISEHNRLYWYRQTLGQGPEFLTYFQNEAQLEKSRLLSDRFSAERPKGSFSTLEIQRTEQGDSAMYLCASSLDRIGYTFGSGTRLTVV.

The gene calls are TRBV7-9 and TRBJ1-2, with D unclear. The V and J ends lost 3 bases and 7 bases respectively, with 9 bases between them. The CDR3 extends over 12 amino acids. The V gene's germline CDR1 is SEHNR and CDR2 FQNEAQ (reference sequence). CDR3 in DNA: TGTGCCAGCAGCTTGCCTAGGGCTGGCTACACCTTC. The encoded protein is CASSLPRAGYTF.

This clone has a single count. The chain combines TRBV4-1 with TRBJ2-3, with 7 bases matching TRBD2. This CDR3 is built from 16 residues. The germline V gene encodes CDR1 MGHRA and CDR2 YSYEKL. The trim removed 6 bases at V and 0 bases at J, leaving 9 bases unmatched. CDR3 loop: CASREGRGVSTDTQYF. CDR3 nucleotide sequence: TGCGCCAGCAGGGAAGGGAGGGGTGTTAGCACAGATACGCAGTATTTT.

The genes are TRBV6-1 and TRBJ1-4; the D gene is possibly TRBD1 (5 bases). The CDR3 has 11 amino acids. In germline, CDR1 is MNHNS, CDR2 SASEGT. V dropped 2 bases and J dropped 15 bases, with 10 bases sitting between them. CDR3 coding DNA: TGTGCCAGCAGTGAATTCAGGGTAGTGTTTTTT. This encodes CASSEFRVVFF.

The table lists this clone with a count of one. The chain has TRBV7-2 and TRBJ2-7, with D hard to call. Trimming stripped 5 bases from V and 4 bases from J, with 9 bases between. CDR1 and CDR2 (germline): SGHTA, FQGNSA. The CDR3 contains 12 residues. This CDR3 reads CASSPQLYEQYF. The CDR3 DNA sequence: TGTGCCAGCAGCCCGCAATTATACGAGCAGTACTTC.

The chain has TRBV10-2 and TRBJ2-7; TRBD1 is a possible D gene (6 bases). The CDR3 contains 12 residues. Germline CDR1 and CDR2: WSHSY and SAAADI. V lost 2 bases to trimming and J lost 6 bases, with 8 bases between them. The CDR3 loop reads CASSEQGGEQYF. CDR3 DNA: TGCGCCAGCAGTGAGCAAGGGGGCGAGCAGTACTTC.

This sequence joins TRBV27 and TRBJ1-1; the match to TRBD1 covers 8 bases. With V trimmed by 3 bases and J by 1 base, 10 bases remained unmatched. The CDR3 is made up of 17 amino acids. CDR1 and CDR2 from the germline V gene are MNHEY and SMNVEV (reference sequence). The CDR3 reads CASSFSRGLAKNTEAFF. The CDR3 DNA sequence: TGTGCCAGCAGTTTTTCCAGGGGGCTAGCGAAGAACACTGAAGCTTTCTTT.

The chain links TRBV5-1 to TRBJ2-1; 11 bases fit TRBD2. The germline V gene has CDR1 SGHRS and CDR2 YFSETQ. V gave up 4 bases and J gave up 3 bases; unmatched junction bases: 12. This CDR3 spans 18 amino acids. CDR3 sequence: CASSRTGTSGGGYNEQFF. CDR3 nucleotides: TGCGCCAGCAGCCGGACCGGGACTAGCGGAGGGGGCTACAATGAGCAGTTCTTC.

J is TRBJ2-7 and V is TRBV27; tentative D call: TRBD2 (5 bases). This CDR3 is 14 amino acids long. The V and J ends lost 3 bases and 4 bases respectively, with 13 bases between them. Germline V gives CDR1 MNHEY, CDR2 SMNVEV (reference sequence). The CDR3 reads CASSFGIGGYEQYF. In DNA, the CDR3 is TGTGCCAGCAGTTTCGGAATCGGAGGATACGAGCAGTACTTC.

The chain uses TRBV6-5 and TRBJ1-1; a possible D gene is TRBD1 (6 bases). The CDR3 contains 15 residues. Trimming removed 6 bases at V and 2 bases at J, with 16 bases between. From germline, CDR1 is MNHEY and CDR2 SVGAGI. The CDR3 here is CASSGGGRQNTEAFF. CDR3 DNA sequence: TGTGCCAGCAGCGGAGGGGGAAGACAAAACACTGAAGCTTTCTTT.

The rearrangement joins TRBV30 to TRBJ1-1, with D tentatively TRBD1 (5 bases). The CDR3 covers 14 residues. In germline, CDR1 is GTSNPN, CDR2 SVGIG (reference sequence). Trimming stripped 0 bases from V and 6 bases from J, with 14 bases between. Here the CDR3 reads CAWSVPGGGPEAFF. As DNA, the CDR3 is TGTGCCTGGAGTGTACCGGGGGGTGGACCTGAAGCTTTCTTT.

The chain combines TRBV7-9 with TRBJ1-3; D remains ambiguous. The CDR3 consists of 14 residues. V lost 0 bases and J lost 4, with 7 bases in between. The V gene's germline CDR1 is SEHNR and CDR2 FQNEAQ (reference sequence). DNA of the CDR3: TGTGCCAGCAGCTTAGCCCAACAGGGAAACACCATATATTTT. Amino acids: CASSLAQQGNTIYF.

The genes are TRBV14 and TRBJ2-7; 10 bases align to TRBD1. The V gene's germline CDR1 is SGHDN and CDR2 FVKESK. The ends lost 4 bases at V and 5 bases at J; junction bases unmatched: 8. The CDR3 consists of 15 residues. The CDR3 nucleotides read TGTGCCAGCAGCCGAGGGGACAGGGGTAGGCACGAGCAGTACTTC. It yields the protein CASSRGDRGRHEQYF.